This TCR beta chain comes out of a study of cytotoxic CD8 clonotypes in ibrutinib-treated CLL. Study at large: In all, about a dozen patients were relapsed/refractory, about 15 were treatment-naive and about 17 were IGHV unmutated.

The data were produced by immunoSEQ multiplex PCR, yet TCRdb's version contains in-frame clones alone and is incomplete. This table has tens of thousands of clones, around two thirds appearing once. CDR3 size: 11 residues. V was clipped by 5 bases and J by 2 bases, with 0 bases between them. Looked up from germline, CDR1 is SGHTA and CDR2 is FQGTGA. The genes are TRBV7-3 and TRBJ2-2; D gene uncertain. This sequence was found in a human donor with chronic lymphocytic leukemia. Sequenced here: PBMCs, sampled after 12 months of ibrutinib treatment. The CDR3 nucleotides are TGTGCCAGCAGCAACACCGGGGAGCTGTTTTTT. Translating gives CASSNTGELFF.